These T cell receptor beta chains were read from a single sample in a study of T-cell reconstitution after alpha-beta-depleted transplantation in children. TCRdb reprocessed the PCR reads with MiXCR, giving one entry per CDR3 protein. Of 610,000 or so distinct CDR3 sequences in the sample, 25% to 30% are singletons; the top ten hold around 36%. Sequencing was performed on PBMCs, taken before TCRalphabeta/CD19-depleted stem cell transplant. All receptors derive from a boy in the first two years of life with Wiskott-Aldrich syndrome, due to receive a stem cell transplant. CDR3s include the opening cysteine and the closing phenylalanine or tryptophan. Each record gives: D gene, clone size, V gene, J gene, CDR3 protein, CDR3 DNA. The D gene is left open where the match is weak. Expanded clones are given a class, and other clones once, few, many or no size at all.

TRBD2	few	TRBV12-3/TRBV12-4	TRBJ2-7	CASSSSMLAASYEQYF	TGTGCCAGCAGTTCTAGTATGCTAGCGGCCTCCTACGAGCAGTACTTC
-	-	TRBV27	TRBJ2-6	CASPPVDSGANVLTF	TGTGCCAGCCCTCCTGTTGACTCTGGGGCCAACGTCCTGACTTTC
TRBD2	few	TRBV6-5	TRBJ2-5	CASSYQLTSGKETQYF	TGTGCCAGCAGTTACCAACTTACTAGCGGGAAAGAGACCCAGTACTTC
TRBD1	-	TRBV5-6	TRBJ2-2	CASSLQPGQGVVGELFF	TGTGCCAGCAGCTTGCAGCCGGGACAGGGGGTCGTCGGGGAGCTGTTTTTT
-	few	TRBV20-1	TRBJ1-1	CSARNWGGTEAFF	TGCAGTGCTAGGAATTGGGGTGGTACTGAAGCTTTCTTT
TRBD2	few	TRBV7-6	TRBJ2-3	CASSLTASGAYSTDTQYF	TGTGCCAGCAGCTTAACGGCTAGCGGGGCTTATAGCACAGATACGCAGTATTTT
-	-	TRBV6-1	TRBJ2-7	CASSEFGRSYEQYF	TGTGCCAGCAGTGAATTTGGACGGTCCTACGAGCAGTACTTC
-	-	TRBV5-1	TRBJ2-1	CASSLARSYNEQFF	TGCGCCAGCAGCTTGGCACGATCCTACAATGAGCAGTTCTTC
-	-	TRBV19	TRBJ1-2	CASSMRGSSYGYTF	TGTGCCAGTAGTATGCGGGGCTCAAGCTATGGCTACACCTTC
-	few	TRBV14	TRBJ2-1	CASSQDRVLQFF	TGTGCCAGCAGCCAAGATCGGGTCCTGCAGTTCTTC
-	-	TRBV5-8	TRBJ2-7	CASSLMGPRTEQYF	TGTGCCAGCAGCTTGATGGGGCCGAGAACCGAGCAGTACTTC
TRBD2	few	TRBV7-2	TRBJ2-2	CASSLSGGRANGELFF	TGTGCCAGCAGCTTATCTGGCGGGAGGGCCAACGGGGAGCTGTTTTTT
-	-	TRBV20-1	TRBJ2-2	CSARDPGAGELFF	TGCAGTGCTAGAGATCCCGGGGCCGGGGAGCTGTTTTTT
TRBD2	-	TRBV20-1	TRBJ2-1	CSVLRLAGMTYNEQFF	TGCAGTGTTTTACGACTAGCGGGAATGACCTACAATGAGCAGTTCTTC
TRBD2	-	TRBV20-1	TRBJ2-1	CSARDREAYNEQFF	TGCAGTGCTAGAGATCGGGAGGCCTACAATGAGCAGTTCTTC
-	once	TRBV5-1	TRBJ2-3	CASSSLDRTDTQYF	TGCGCCAGCAGCTCTTTAGACAGAACAGATACGCAGTATTTT
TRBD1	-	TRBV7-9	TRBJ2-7	CASSLVLPTGSGEQYF	TGTGCCAGCAGCTTAGTATTACCGACAGGGTCGGGTGAGCAGTACTTC
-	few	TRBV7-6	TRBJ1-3	CASSVGTGTTGNTIYF	TGTGCCAGCAGCGTCGGAACAGGGACTACTGGAAACACCATATATTTT
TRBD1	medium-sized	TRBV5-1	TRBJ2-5	CASSLRWDRGAETQYF	TGCGCCAGCAGCTTGAGGTGGGACAGGGGAGCAGAGACCCAGTACTTC
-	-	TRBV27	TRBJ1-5	CASRSAGTPSNQPQHF	TGTGCCAGCAGATCCGCCGGGACACCGAGCAATCAGCCCCAGCATTTT
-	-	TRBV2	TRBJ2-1	CASSDPTLSLFF	TGTGCCAGCAGTGACCCGACTCTCAGTCTGTTCTTC
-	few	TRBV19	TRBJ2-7	CASSMSGDYEQYF	TGTGCCAGTAGTATGTCCGGCGACTACGAGCAGTACTTC
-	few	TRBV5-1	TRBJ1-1	CASSLVGRSTEAFF	TGCGCCAGCAGCTTGGTGGGCAGATCCACTGAAGCTTTCTTT
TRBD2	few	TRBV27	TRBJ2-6	CASSPGTSALFGANVLTF	TGTGCCAGCAGTCCAGGGACTAGCGCTCTGTTTGGGGCCAACGTCCTGACTTTC
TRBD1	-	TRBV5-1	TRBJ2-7	CASSLASDRAEQYF	TGCGCCAGCAGCTTGGCCTCGGACAGGGCTGAGCAGTACTTC
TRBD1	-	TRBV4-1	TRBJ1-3	CASSHRTGQSSGNTIYF	TGCGCCAGCAGCCACCGGACAGGGCAGAGCTCTGGAAACACCATATATTTT